These 23 T cell receptor beta chains came from one sample sequenced in a study of CD8 T cells in ankylosing spondylitis. TCRdb called the 5' RACE reads again in MiXCR, with one record for every CDR3 protein. Of a few hundred thousand distinct CDR3 sequences in the sample, roughly 20% are singletons; the top ten hold roughly 8.3%. Sequencing used blood, either unsorted or a sorted T cell fraction (not recorded which). The receptors here all came from a male donor with ankylosing spondylitis or in good health (not recorded which).

This clonotype appeared a few times. This chain joins TRBV28 and TRBJ2-1, with D perhaps matching TRBD2 (6 bases). The length of the CDR3 is 16 residues. V was shortened by 3 bases and J by 3 bases, with 15 bases between the two germline ends. The germline gives CDR1 MDHEN, CDR2 SYDVKM. The CDR3 sequence: CASSFRVGRFYNEQFF. The CDR3 DNA reads TGTGCCAGCAGTTTTCGGGTCGGGAGATTCTACAATGAGCAGTTCTTC.

J is TRBJ1-2 and V is TRBV2, with D hard to call. The ends were cut back, 3 bases at V and 8 bases at J, with 13 bases in the middle. Germline V gene sequence: CDR1 SNHLY, CDR2 FYNNEI. This CDR3 region has 13 residues. CDR3 DNA sequence: TGTGCCAGCAGTGAGGGTCAGCTGCGAGGCTACACCTTC. Its protein product is CASSEGQLRGYTF.

V gene TRBV29-1 combines with J gene TRBJ1-2, with D possibly matching TRBD1 (5 bases). Trimming took off 2 bases at V and 9 bases at J, with 13 bases between the two ends. Germline lookup yields CDR1 SQVTM and CDR2 ANQGSEA. CDR3 size: 12 residues. The CDR3 loop is CSVESGTSSYTF. The CDR3 bases are TGCAGCGTTGAATCCGGGACCTCTAGCTACACCTTC.

V is TRBV9 and J is TRBJ1-1, with D tentatively TRBD1 (6 bases). Germline V gives CDR1 SGDLS, CDR2 YYNGEE. Trimming removed 2 bases from V and 5 bases from J, with 16 bases in between. This CDR3 spans 15 amino acids. The CDR3 spells CASSVGGGGWTEAFF. As DNA, the CDR3 is TGTGCCAGCAGCGTCGGAGGGGGAGGGTGGACTGAAGCTTTCTTT. The full variable domain, with the rest looked up from reference TRBV9 and TRBJ1-1, is DSGVTQTPKHLITATGQRVTLRCSPRSGDLSVYWYQQSLDQGLQFLIQYYNGEERAKGNILERFSAQQFPDLHSELNLSSLELGDSALYFCASSVGGGGWTEAFFGQGTRLTVV.

V gene TRBV7-6 combines with J gene TRBJ2-5, with D possibly called TRBD1 or TRBD2 (6 bases each). The CDR3 length is 16 residues. The V gene lost 0 bases and the J gene lost 5 bases, with 16 bases spanning the gap. Germline CDR1 and CDR2: SGHVS and FNYEAQ. For the CDR3, the DNA is TGTGCCAGCAGCTTAGCGCGCGGTACAGGGAGGGAGACCCAGTACTTC. Translating gives CASSLARGTGRETQYF.

Here the CDR3 DNA reads TGTGCCAGCAGCGCCGACAGGGGGCCAGAGACCCAGTACTTC. It yields the protein CASSADRGPETQYF. The rearrangement joins TRBV7-9 to TRBJ2-5; 10 bases fit TRBD1. CDR3 length: 14 residues. The ends lost 5 bases at V and 4 bases at J; junction bases unmatched: 4. Germline loops: CDR1 SEHNR, CDR2 FQNEAQ (reference sequence).

There are many counts of this clonotype. The chain combines TRBV7-8 with TRBJ2-3, with 11 bases lining up with TRBD2. Unmatched junction bases numbered 3, after V lost 5 bases and J lost 2 bases. The CDR3 runs 15 residues. Per germline, CDR1 SGHVS and CDR2 FQNEAQ. This chain's CDR3 is CASSPTSGTTDTQYF. DNA for the CDR3: TGTGCCAGCAGCCCGACTAGCGGGACCACAGATACGCAGTATTTT.

This clonotype was counted a few times. The chain couples TRBV5-1 to TRBJ2-2; 9 positions agree with TRBD1. The length of the CDR3 is 16 residues. The ends lost 2 bases at V and 1 base at J; junction bases unmatched: 3. Germline lookup yields CDR1 SGHRS and CDR2 YFSETQ. The CDR3 DNA sequence: TGCGCCAGCAGCTTTTCGGGACAGGGGAACACCGGGGAGCTGTTTTTT. Translating gives CASSFSGQGNTGELFF.

The chain couples TRBV10-3 to TRBJ1-4; 7 bases agree with TRBD1. The CDR3 contains 13 residues. J was trimmed by 8 bases and V by 7 bases; bases with no gene match: 7. Germline assignment: CDR1 ENHRY and CDR2 SYGVKD. The CDR3 here is CAITEDRDEKLFF. The CDR3 nucleotides read TGTGCCATCACCGAAGACAGGGACGAAAAACTGTTTTTT.

The chain is built from TRBV28 and TRBJ2-1, with D uncertain. Germline lookup yields CDR1 MDHEN and CDR2 SYDVKM. The CDR3 length is 13 residues. Trimming cost V 5 bases and J 4 bases, with 9 bases left between them. The CDR3 region is CASSAPVYNEQFF. The CDR3 DNA follows: TGTGCCAGCAGTGCTCCCGTTTACAATGAGCAGTTCTTC. The whole variable domain, remainder taken from reference TRBV28 and TRBJ2-1, is DVKVTQSSRYLVKRTGEKVFLECVQDMDHENMFWYRQDPGLGLRLIYFSYDVKMKEKGDIPEGYSVSREKKERFSLILESASTNQTSMYLCASSAPVYNEQFFGPGTRLTVL.

J is TRBJ2-3 and V is TRBV15; D call uncertain. CDR1 is LNHNV and CDR2 is YYDKDF in the germline V gene (reference sequence). This CDR3 is 12 amino acids long. V lost 6 bases, J lost 2 bases, and 6 bases lay in between. CDR3 in DNA: TGTGCCACCAGTTTGAACACAGATACGCAGTATTTT. Translation: CATSLNTDTQYF.

This clonotype was detected a few times. The rearrangement links TRBV29-1 to TRBJ2-3; D is unclear. The V end was cut by 1 base, the J end by 13 bases, with 12 bases between. From germline, CDR1 is SQVTM and CDR2 ANQGSEA. The CDR3 spans 11 residues. The CDR3 coding sequence is TGCAGCGTTGAAGGCTGGGGTGTTGAGTATTTT. Encoded protein: CSVEGWGVEYF.

This chain connects TRBV5-1 to TRBJ2-3; 9 nucleotides line up with TRBD1. The CDR3 covers 17 residues. CDR1 and CDR2 (germline): SGHRS, YFSETQ. Trimming removed 4 bases from V and 3 bases from J; junction bases left unmatched: 12. CDR3 sequence reads: CASSPHRGDRATDTQYF. In DNA, the CDR3 is TGCGCCAGCAGCCCCCATCGGGGGGACAGGGCAACAGATACGCAGTATTTT.

Concerning this clonotype: With a far larger clone one base away, a read error is the likely cause. This chain links TRBV7-3 with TRBJ1-1, with D hard to call. The CDR3 is 13 residues long. Germline-derived CDR1 and CDR2 are SGHTA and FQGTGA. The CDR3 DNA sequence: TGTACCAGCAGCTTAACGGGGAACACTGAAGCTTTCTTT. Translating it yields CTSSLTGNTEAFF.

The sample holds a few counts of this clonotype. V gene TRBV20-1 combines with J gene TRBJ2-5; 7 bases line up with TRBD2. There are 18 residues in the CDR3. The V segment lost 1 base and the J segment 5 bases; nucleotides outside the gene matches: 19. The germline CDR1 and CDR2 sequences are DFQATT and SNEGSKA (reference sequence). The CDR3 coding sequence is TGCAGTGCTAGAGTACGCCTAGCGGATCCGAGGTGGTCTGAGACCCAGTACTTC. Translating gives CSARVRLADPRWSETQYF.

J is TRBJ2-4 and V is TRBV12-3 or TRBV12-4; 10 positions match TRBD2. CDR3 length: 14 amino acids. V dropped 6 bases and J dropped 5; count of bases not matched to a gene: 4. Here the CDR3 reads CASSWTSGQNIQYF. The DNA of the CDR3 is TGTGCCAGCAGCTGGACTAGCGGACAAAACATTCAGTACTTC.

The rearrangement uses TRBV27 and TRBJ2-1, with TRBD1 identical over 7 bases. The CDR3 contains 13 residues. CDR1 MNHEY and CDR2 SMNVEV come from the germline V gene (reference sequence). J lost 9 bases, V lost 5 bases, and 7 bases had no gene match. The DNA for the CDR3 is TGTGCCAGCAGTCAGTACAGGGGCGGTGAGCAGTTCTTC. As protein: CASSQYRGGEQFF.

This clonotype was counted a few times. The CDR3 region is CASSPAVTGPNTEAFF. For the CDR3, the DNA is TGTGCCAGCAGCCCGGCGGTTACAGGGCCGAACACTGAAGCTTTCTTT. The rearrangement joins TRBV7-9 to TRBJ1-1, with D maybe TRBD1 (6 bases). The CDR3 spans 16 residues. The germline CDR1 and CDR2 sequences are SEHNR and FQNEAQ (reference sequence). The ends were cut back, 5 bases at V and 1 base at J, with 17 bases in the middle.

In its sample, this clonotype was seen a few times. This sequence joins TRBV12-3 or TRBV12-4 and TRBJ2-3; possible D gene TRBD2, 6 bases. Trimming removed 5 bases from V and 3 bases from J, with 15 bases in between. This CDR3 has 15 amino acids. The CDR3 DNA sequence: TGTGCCAGCAGTCTGTACGGGGGATGGACAGATACGCAGTATTTT. It translates to CASSLYGGWTDTQYF.

Many counts were recorded for this clonotype. The V and J genes are TRBV4-1 and TRBJ2-1; 11 positions agree with TRBD2. Trimming took 0 bases from V and 10 from J; bases not matched to a gene: 8. Germline values: CDR1 MGHRA, CDR2 YSYEKL. The CDR3 length is 16 residues. The CDR3, as DNA: TGCGCCAGCAGCCAAGAAGGGACTAGCGGTATCTGGGAGCAGTTCTTC. It is translated as CASSQEGTSGIWEQFF.

The chain is built from TRBV15 and TRBJ1-4; 10 bases agree with TRBD1. The CDR3 runs 12 residues. V shed 8 bases, J shed 11 bases, and the junction held 5 bases outside the gene matches. Germline-derived CDR1 and CDR2 are LNHNV and YYDKDF (reference sequence). The CDR3 nucleotides read TGTGCCACCCGACAGGGGGCCGGGAAACTGTTTTTT. Translated: CATRQGAGKLFF.

In its sample, this clonotype was seen many times. The chain uses TRBV6-1 and TRBJ2-7, with D unclear. Trimming left V 3 bases short and J 6 bases short, with 9 bases between. This CDR3 is built from 12 residues. Germline CDR1 and CDR2: MNHNS and SASEGT. The CDR3 DNA reads as TGTGCCAGCAGTGACGGACCCTCCGAGCAGTACGTC. It translates to CASSDGPSEQYV.

This clonotype was seen a handful of times. The CDR3 spells CASSEDIYGYTF. The CDR3 nucleotides are TGTGCCAGCAGCGAGGACATCTATGGCTACACCTTC. The J gene is TRBJ1-2, the V gene TRBV3-1, with a weak D call TRBD1 (5 bases). The CDR3 loop spans 12 amino acids. Deletions cut 5 bases from V and 4 bases from J, with 8 bases between. The germline V gene encodes CDR1 LGHDT and CDR2 YNNKEL (reference sequence).